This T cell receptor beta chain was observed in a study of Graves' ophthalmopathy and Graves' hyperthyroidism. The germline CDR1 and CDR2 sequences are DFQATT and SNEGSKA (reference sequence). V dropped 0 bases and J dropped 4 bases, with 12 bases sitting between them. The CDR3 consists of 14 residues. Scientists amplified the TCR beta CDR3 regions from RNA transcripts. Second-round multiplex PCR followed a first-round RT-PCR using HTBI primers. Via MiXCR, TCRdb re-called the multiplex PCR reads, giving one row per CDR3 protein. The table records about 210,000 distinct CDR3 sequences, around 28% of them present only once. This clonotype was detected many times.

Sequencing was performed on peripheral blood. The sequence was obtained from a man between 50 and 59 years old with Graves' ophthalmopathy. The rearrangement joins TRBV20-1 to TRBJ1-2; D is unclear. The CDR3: CSARDLKGPYGYTF. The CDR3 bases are TGCAGTGCTAGAGATCTGAAGGGTCCCTATGGCTACACCTTC.